Described below is a single T cell receptor (beta chain) sequence and its context. Its antigen is currently not known. No much larger clonotype is one base removed from it; base qualities were not supplied. The data originate from a study of CD8 T cells in seronegative destructive rheumatoid arthritis (dated by TCRdb to the early 2020s). For context, the study as a whole: Biological drugs were being received by seven of the eight CND-RA patients at the time of sampling. The study compared peripheral CD8+ TCRbeta repertoires from patients with CCP-negative destructive rheumatoid arthritis (CND-RA) against repertoires from newly diagnosed seropositive RA, seronegative RA and healthy controls. Comparison cohorts of seropositive RA, seronegative RA and healthy controls came from an earlier published TCRbeta dataset rather than new sequencing. Study-wide findings and limitations: Without diagnostic samples, TCR repertoire differences may partly reflect poor disease control over the years rather than being present at onset. The small size of the CND-RA cohort was acknowledged as a study limitation. After adjustment for age, less diverse and more clonal CD8+ TCRbeta repertoires appeared to be present in CND-RA patients than in other RA subtypes. A distinct set of enriched public clonotypes appeared to be carried by CND-RA patients, and this finding was interpreted by the authors as support for a separate disease subset. No public clonotype enrichment survived Benjamini-Hochberg correction across the 95,000 to 150,000 clonotypes tested. More CMV-reactive and fewer influenza A-reactive CD8+ TCRbeta sequences were observed in CND-RA repertoires than in controls and other RA subtypes.

TCRbeta sequencing used genomic DNA from CD8+ cells, following the manufacturer's instructions. TCRbeta sequencing used the immunoSEQ assay and was run at a genomics technology centre in Finland. On the authors' methods: Clonotype tables from the immunoSEQ preprocessing pipeline were converted to VDJtools format, and non-productive clonotypes were removed. Samples with fewer than 10,000 reads were excluded, the remaining samples were subsampled to 10,000 reads, and most of the eight CND-RA samples were retained. Shannon-Wiener, Simpson and clonality indices were calculated with the VDJtools CalcDiversityStats function on data subsampled to 10,000 reads. To infer antigen specificity, non-singleton TCRbeta clonotypes were hard-matched against VDJdb, meaning no mismatches were allowed. CDR3 sequences that differed by one amino acid (Hamming distance 1) were grouped together into clusters with potentially shared antigen targets. After each group was resampled to six samples, one-sided Fisher's exact tests checked public clonotypes for group enrichment, with the whole procedure repeated ten times. TCRdb's version of the immuneACCESS table is confined to in-frame rearrangements and falls short of the full clone set. An unresolved V gene accounts for under half of the shortfall where checked; the remainder is of unknown origin. V, J and clone size are those of that table, while D and trimming were read from the DNA. The sample table holds 10,000 to 15,000 clones, of which 75% to 90% were seen once. The ten biggest clones cover roughly a quarter of the sample.

The CND-RA patients tested negative on the clinical CCP2 antibody test, and joint destruction in these patients kept progressing despite active therapy. Every CND-RA patient had failed conventional anti-rheumatic therapy and showed typical joint destruction in the wrists and ankles. CND-RA patients were sampled after long disease histories, spanning decades in several cases, rather than at diagnosis. Each patient provided roughly 49 millilitres of EDTA-anticoagulated peripheral blood. Peripheral blood mononuclear cells were isolated by Ficoll-Paque PLUS density gradient separation. Using AutoMACS magnetic bead positive selection, CD8+ cells were isolated from either fresh or cryopreserved PBMCs, and flow cytometry was used to check purity. Genomic DNA was extracted with Nucleospin Tissue or Tissue XS kits and quantified on a Qubit 2.0 fluorometer. From the germline V gene, CDR1 is KGHSH and CDR2 is LQKENI. V and J are truncated by 4 bases and 4 bases respectively, leaving an intervening sequence of 12 bases. Including the terminal cysteine and phenylalanine, the CDR3 comprises 14 residues. The retained sequence is limited to the CDR3, 42 bases, with the frame set at the first base.

Specimen: CD8+ T cells from blood. Recombination connected TRBV18 to TRBJ2-3, and possibly TRBD1, on 6 matching bases. This TCR derives from a woman aged 25 to 50 with seronegative destructive rheumatoid arthritis. The CDR3 here reads CASSRTGQADTQYF. Here is the DNA: TGTGCCAGCTCACGAACAGGGCAGGCAGATACGCAGTATTTT.